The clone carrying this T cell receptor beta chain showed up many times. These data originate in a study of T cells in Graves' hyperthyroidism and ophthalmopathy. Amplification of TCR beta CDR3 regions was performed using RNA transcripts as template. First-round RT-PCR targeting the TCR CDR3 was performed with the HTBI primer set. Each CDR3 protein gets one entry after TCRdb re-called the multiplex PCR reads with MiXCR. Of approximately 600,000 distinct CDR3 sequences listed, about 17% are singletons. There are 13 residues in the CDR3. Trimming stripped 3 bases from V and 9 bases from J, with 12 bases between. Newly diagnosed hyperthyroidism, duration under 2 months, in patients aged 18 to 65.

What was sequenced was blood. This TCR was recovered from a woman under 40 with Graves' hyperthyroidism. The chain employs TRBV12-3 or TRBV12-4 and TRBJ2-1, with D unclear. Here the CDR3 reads CASSFDKGGEQFF. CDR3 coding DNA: TGTGCCAGCAGTTTCGACAAGGGCGGTGAGCAGTTCTTC.